This T cell receptor (beta chain) is drawn from a study of regulatory T cells in long-lasting Graves disease (dated by TCRdb to the early 2020s). Background for the entire study: Patients with newly diagnosed Graves' disease had been on antithyroid drugs for under 3 months. Patients with persistent Graves' disease were compared with patients with newly diagnosed Graves' disease using TCR sequencing and RNA sequencing of peripheral blood. The study took place in China and was registered as a clinical trial. A total of roughly 33 samples underwent TCR sequencing: around 13 from persistent and about 20 from newly diagnosed Graves' disease patients.

The time point label corresponds to: newly diagnosed GD, antithyroid drugs for less than 3 months. RNA was extracted from PBMCs in TRIzol for both TCR sequencing and RNA sequencing. The diagnosis of Graves' disease followed American Thyroid Association guidelines. Recruitment of patients was carried out at an endocrinology department in Xi'an, China. Each patient gave approximately 10 milliliters of peripheral blood, collected in an EDTA anticoagulant tube. Ficoll Paque Plus density gradient separation was used to isolate PBMCs, and no further T cell sorting was performed. An Agilent 2100 Bioanalyzer and agarose gel were used to assess RNA quality, and a NanoDrop 2000 was used to measure RNA concentration. Preparation of the library involved multiplex PCR. These reads were obtained on an Illumina HiSeq 4000. To build TCR beta libraries, CDR3 regions were amplified by Arm-PCR using iRepertoire HTBI primers. Before sequencing, the PCR products went through gel purification. Per the source publication's procedure: Gene usage analysis of CDR3 amino acid clonotypes used the 60 to 80 TRBV and about 15 TRBJ segments found across samples. COPE and FqMerger were used to merge filtered high-quality paired reads into contigs. Contigs were aligned with BLAST to IMGT TRBV, TRBD and TRBJ reference genes, and CDR3 was defined per IMGT. Highly expanded clones were defined as clonotypes with a frequency above 0.1%. Repertoire diversity was measured by Shannon entropy, and V-J evenness by the Gini coefficient. A clonotype found in more than one individual was treated as public. TCRdb passed the public sequencing reads through fastp at Q25 and MiXCR, retaining productive beta sequences. Rows with a matching CDR3 protein are joined into one entry that keeps the most common DNA and genes. What appears here as the V and J calls and clone size reflects TCRdb's work, not the paper's. This sample has roughly 420,000 distinct CDR3 sequences in its table, and around 17% of those were observed once. The top ten clones comprise about 25% of the sample.

General study outcomes and caveats: Persistent Graves' disease patients showed lower TCR Shannon entropy and fewer highly expanded clones than newly diagnosed patients, suggesting clonal expansion. Sequencing and analysis were limited to the TCR beta chain. A larger number of public clonotypes was shared among persistent patients (more than 2,500) than among newly diagnosed patients (roughly 980). As a limitation, the authors acknowledged that the small sample size may reduce accuracy. Peripheral blood alone was examined, since thyroid tissue, which constituted the primary lesion, could not be accessed.

Comments on this clonotype: Its specific antigen is unknown. No much larger clone exists at a distance of one base, and base qualities are not known.

The same data also went into a second study, on T cells in Graves' hyperthyroidism and ophthalmopathy. As noted in the second study: A patient counted as having stable Graves' hyperthyroidism if no progression to ophthalmopathy occurred over 18 months of follow-up. Hyperthyroidism patients were aged 18 to 65 years and newly diagnosed, with disease duration of less than 2 months. Any patient with an uncontrolled infection, another autoimmune disease, pregnancy or lactation was excluded. Diagnoses relied on clinical symptoms, serum thyroxine and TRAb, thyroid ultrasound and orbital computed tomography. For the first round of RT-PCR on the TCR CDR3, the HTBI primer set was used together with the Qiagen OneStep RT-PCR kit. Most expanded thyroid clonotypes (frequency above 0.001) were also found in blood, which suggests that blood repertoires may mirror thyroid immune responses. A model built on a 13 V-J signature distinguished ophthalmopathy from stable hyperthyroidism, reaching around 88% sensitivity and around 81% specificity in cross-validation and 80%/75% in testing. In validation, the model predicted progression to ophthalmopathy a median of about 6.5 months before onset, with around 70% sensitivity and nearly 75% specificity. A discovery cohort of about a hundred patients, 43 with Graves' ophthalmopathy and more than 55 with stable Graves' hyperthyroidism, was used to find distinguishing TCR V-J signatures. An independent validation cohort of fewer than 20 hyperthyroidism patients and approximately 17 patients who later progressed to ophthalmopathy tested prospective prediction of ophthalmopathy. The 100 or so discovery patients were randomly divided into training and test sets at a 7:3 ratio. In addition, the study compared T-cell repertoires in thyroid tissue and in blood from six Graves' hyperthyroidism patients. After sampling, hyperthyroidism patients received methimazole starting at 30 mg daily, and ophthalmopathy patients received high-dose intravenous methylprednisolone. A second multiplex PCR round built the libraries, followed by size selection and purification. Paired-end sequencing of the libraries was performed with 100 bp reads on an Illumina HiSeq2000. SOAPnuke was used to process the raw data, throwing out any read that contained adapters or uncalled bases, had a mean Phred below 15, or lacked an exact constant-primer or identifier match. High-quality paired reads were merged using COPE v1.2.5, and each unique nucleotide sequence was defined as a clonotype. MiTCR v1.1 was used to align the clonotypes against IMGT TRBV, TRBD and TRBJ reference segments. Only V-J combinations with frequency above 0.0001, covering 99% to 99.2% of repertoires, were analysed. The TCS score was defined as F50 (clonal expansion) divided by E x V (chaos), with BLOSUM62-based TCRdist calculated between CDR3 peptides within each V-J. Welch's t-statistics and random forest reduced some 510 V-J features to around 14, which were used in a naive Bayes classifier (R e1071). Sample size was not statistically predetermined, and investigators were not blinded to group allocation. According to the paper, TCR Vbeta CDR3 sequencing was carried out on approximately 140 peripheral blood samples, which came from some 41 ophthalmopathy, approximately 78 hyperthyroidism and around 17 progressor patients.

The clonotype originates from a woman aged 18-29 years with Graves disease. Donor details come from another sample of the same person, matched by shared clones. Sequencing was performed on peripheral blood mononuclear cells (PBMCs), taken at new diagnosis, from a patient treated with antithyroid drugs.

This receptor has the CDR3 CASSQERGRRTEAFF. The DNA is TGCGCCAGCAGCCAAGAAAGGGGGCGCAGGACTGAAGCTTTCTTT. This chain is built from TRBV4-1 and TRBJ1-1; TRBD1 lines up with 7 middle nucleotides. Including the terminal cysteine and phenylalanine, the CDR3 comprises 15 residues. Only CDR3 DNA remains: 45 bases, in frame from the first base. According to the germline V gene, CDR1 reads MGHRA and CDR2 reads YSYEKL. For this chain, trimming is 0 bases at the V end and 5 bases at the J end, and the number of junction bases without a gene match is 6.